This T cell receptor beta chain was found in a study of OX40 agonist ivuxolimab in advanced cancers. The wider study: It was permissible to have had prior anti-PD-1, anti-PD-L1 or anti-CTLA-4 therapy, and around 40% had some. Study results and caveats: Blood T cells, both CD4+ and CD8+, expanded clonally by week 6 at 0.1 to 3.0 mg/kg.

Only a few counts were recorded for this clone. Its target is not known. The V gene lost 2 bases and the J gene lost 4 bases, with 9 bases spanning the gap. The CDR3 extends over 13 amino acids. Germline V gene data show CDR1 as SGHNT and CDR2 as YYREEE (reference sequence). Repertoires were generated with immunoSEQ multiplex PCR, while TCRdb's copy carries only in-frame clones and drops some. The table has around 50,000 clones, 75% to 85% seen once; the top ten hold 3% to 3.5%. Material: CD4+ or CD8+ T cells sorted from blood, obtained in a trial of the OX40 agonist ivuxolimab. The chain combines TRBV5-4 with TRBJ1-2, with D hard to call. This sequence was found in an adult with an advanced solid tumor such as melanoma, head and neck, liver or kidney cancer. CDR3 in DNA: TGTGCCAGCAGCTTCGACGGAAGCTATGGCTACACCTTC. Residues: CASSFDGSYGYTF.